The sequence of this TCR beta chain was determined in a study of T cell changes during pregnancy in multiple sclerosis. The table came from immunoSEQ multiplex PCR; TCRdb's copy has only in-frame clones and leaves some out. The table lists approximately 70,000 clones, just over 90% of them singletons. Between the trimmed V and J ends, which lost 8 bases and 3 bases, there was a span of 19 bases. This CDR3 has 16 residues. Looked up from germline, CDR1 is SGHTA and CDR2 is FQGNSA. The chain couples TRBV7-2 to TRBJ2-2; D is perhaps TRBD2 (6 bases). The TCR comes from a female donor with multiple sclerosis, enrolled in a pregnancy study. This sample comprised CD4+ T cells from peripheral blood mononuclear cells, obtained before pregnancy. This CDR3 is CASSFPPGLDTGELFF. In DNA, the CDR3 is TGTGCCAGCTCTTTCCCCCCGGGACTGGACACCGGGGAGCTGTTTTTT.